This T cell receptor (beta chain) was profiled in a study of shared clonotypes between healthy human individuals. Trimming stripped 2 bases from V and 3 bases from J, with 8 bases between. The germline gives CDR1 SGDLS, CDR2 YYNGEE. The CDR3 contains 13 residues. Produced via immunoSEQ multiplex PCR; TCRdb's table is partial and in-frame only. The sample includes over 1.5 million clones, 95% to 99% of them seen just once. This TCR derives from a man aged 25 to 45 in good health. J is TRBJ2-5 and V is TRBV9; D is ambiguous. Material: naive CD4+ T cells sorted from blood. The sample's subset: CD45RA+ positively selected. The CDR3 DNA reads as TGTGCCAGCAGCGTCGTCGGAAAAGAGACCCAGTACTTC. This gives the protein CASSVVGKETQYF.